This T cell receptor (beta chain) was sequenced for a study of immune evolution from preneoplasia to lung adenocarcinoma. This table comes from immunoSEQ multiplex PCR, and its TCRdb copy is limited to in-frame clones, with some not included. The sample contains about 11,000 clones, under 90% of which appear only once. Sequencing was performed on FFPE minimally invasive lung adenocarcinoma tissue. These receptors all come from a person aged 65-85 years with lung adenocarcinoma.

This chain links TRBV9 with TRBJ2-3; D is uncertain. There are 15 residues in the CDR3. Germline loops: CDR1 SGDLS, CDR2 YYNGEE. V was trimmed by 0 bases and J by 0 bases, leaving 8 bases between them. CDR3 bases: TGTGCCAGCAGCGTAGAGACGGCTAGCACAGATACGCAGTATTTT. It yields the protein CASSVETASTDTQYF.